What follows are 16 T cell receptor beta chains derived from one specimen sequenced in a study of blood T cell repertoires in COVID-19. Assay: immunoSEQ multiplex PCR; the TCRdb copy retains only in-frame clones and omits some. The table lists roughly 150,000 clones, around four fifths of them singletons, with roughly 19% in the top ten. Source material: peripheral blood. Receptor source: a woman in her seventies who had recovered from COVID-19.

This clone was picked up a small number of times. The gene calls are TRBV7-2 and TRBJ1-2; 9 bases line up with TRBD1. The CDR3 has 14 residues. The junction had 5 bases not matched to a gene; V was cut back by 5 bases and J by 4 bases. CDR1 SGHTA and CDR2 FQGNSA come from the germline V gene. CDR3: CASSPDRGAYGYTF. In DNA form, the CDR3 reads TGTGCCAGCAGCCCCGACAGGGGGGCCTATGGCTACACCTTC.

J is TRBJ1-1 and V is TRBV5-1, with D perhaps matching TRBD1 (5 bases). Per the germline V gene, CDR1 is SGHRS and CDR2 is YFSETQ. The germline V and J ends were trimmed by 7 bases and 4 bases, with 14 bases remaining between them. This CDR3 contains 13 residues. The CDR3 spells CASGEAQGTEAFF. As DNA, the CDR3 is TGCGCCAGCGGAGAAGCTCAGGGCACTGAAGCTTTCTTT.

The chain employs TRBV3-1 (or the pseudogene TRBV3-2) and TRBJ2-2; D is ambiguous. The CDR3 is 15 amino acids. V lost 5 bases and J 2 bases, leaving 12 bases between the germline ends. Germline CDR1 reads LGHDT; CDR2 reads YNNKEL (reference sequence). In DNA form, the CDR3 reads TGTGCCAGCAGCGAGCGTCCCCTTAACACCGGGGAGCTGTTTTTT. It encodes CASSERPLNTGELFF.

This clone was counted only a few times. This chain connects TRBV7-2 to TRBJ1-2, with D perhaps TRBD1 (5 bases). The length of the CDR3 is 13 residues. V lost 4 bases, J lost 4 bases, and 10 bases lay in between. The V gene's germline CDR1 is SGHTA and CDR2 FQGNSA. This CDR3 reads CASSYRTSYGYTF. DNA for the CDR3: TGTGCCAGCAGCTACCGGACAAGCTATGGCTACACCTTC.

The chain uses TRBV5-5 and TRBJ2-3, with D unresolved. Trimming removed 2 bases from V and 1 base from J, with 8 bases in between. The germline V gene encodes CDR1 SGHKS and CDR2 YYEKEE (reference sequence). The CDR3 runs 14 residues. The CDR3 loop reads CASSFRVGTDTQYF. The CDR3 DNA sequence: TGTGCCAGCAGCTTTCGGGTAGGCACAGATACGCAGTATTTT.

This rearrangement joins TRBV18 to TRBJ1-5; TRBD1 aligns across 8 bases. This CDR3 region has 14 residues. J gave up 6 bases and V 4 bases, and 5 bases lay outside the gene matches. From germline, CDR1 is KGHSH and CDR2 LQKENI. CDR3 DNA: TGTGCCAGCTCACTCGACAGGGGAGGTCAGCCCCAGCATTTT. This sequence encodes CASSLDRGGQPQHF. Full variable domain (outside the CDR3, taken from reference TRBV18 and TRBJ1-5): NAGVMQNPRHLVRRRGQEARLRCSPMKGHSHVYWYRQLPEEGLKFMVYLQKENIIDESGMPKERFSAEFPKEGPSILRIQQVVRGDSAAYFCASSLDRGGQPQHFGDGTRLSIL.

This clone was detected only a few times. This chain uses TRBV7-2 with TRBJ1-6; 7 nucleotides line up with TRBD1. CDR3 size: 16 residues. V was clipped by 1 base and J by 7 bases; unmatched bases: 7. Germline V lookup: CDR1 SGHTA, CDR2 FQGNSA. The CDR3 nucleotides are TGTGCCAGCAGCTTAGTGCCCCCAGGGGGAAATTCACCCCTCCACTTT. This sequence encodes CASSLVPPGGNSPLHF. The whole variable domain, remainder taken from reference TRBV7-2 and TRBJ1-6, is GAGVSQSPSNKVTEKGKDVELRCDPISGHTALYWYRQSLGQGLEFLIYFQGNSAPDKSGLPSDRFSAERTGGSVSTLTIQRTQQEDSAVYLCASSLVPPGGNSPLHFGNGTRLTVT.

This clone was detected a few times. V is TRBV27 and J is TRBJ1-1, with D possibly being TRBD1 (6 bases). This CDR3 contains 13 residues. CDR1 and CDR2 from the germline V gene are MNHEY and SMNVEV (reference sequence). Trimming stripped 6 bases from V and 5 bases from J, with 13 bases between. CDR3 amino acids: CASRGQGWTEAFF. The CDR3 DNA sequence: TGTGCCAGCAGGGGGCAGGGGTGGACTGAAGCTTTCTTT.

This clone was counted only a few times. V and J are TRBV7-9 and TRBJ2-7; D call uncertain. The CDR3 spans 12 residues. In germline, CDR1 is SEHNR, CDR2 FQNEAQ (reference sequence). The V and J ends lost 7 bases and 2 bases respectively, with 9 bases between them. The CDR3 sequence is CASTLTAYEQYF. CDR3 bases: TGTGCCAGCACTCTCACAGCCTACGAGCAGTACTTC.

The rearrangement uses TRBV11-3 and TRBJ2-1, with a possible D match to TRBD2 (7 bases). The CDR3 runs 16 residues. The V end lost 5 bases, the J end lost 2 bases, and 16 bases lay between the germline ends. CDR1 is SGHNT, CDR2 YENEEA, per germline. The CDR3 protein is CASSPRGGTPYNEQFF. The CDR3 bases are TGTGCCAGCAGCCCGAGGGGGGGGACCCCCTACAATGAGCAGTTCTTC.

This chain uses TRBV10-2 with TRBJ1-1, with 12 bases aligning to TRBD1. Germline V gene lookup returns CDR1 WSHSY and CDR2 SAAADI. Trimming took 3 bases from V and 8 from J; bases not matched to a gene: 7. This CDR3 contains 15 residues. CDR3 sequence: CASSDHGTGGTEAFF. In nucleotides, the CDR3 is TGCGCCAGCAGTGACCACGGGACAGGGGGCACCGAAGCTTTCTTT.

V gene TRBV3-1 (or the pseudogene TRBV3-2) combines with J gene TRBJ2-1; 10 bases are shared with TRBD2. Germline CDR1 reads LGHDT; CDR2 reads YNNKEL (reference sequence). Unmatched junction bases numbered 5, after V lost 2 bases and J lost 10 bases. The CDR3 is 14 amino acids. DNA of the CDR3: TGTGCCAGCAGCCAAAGCGGGAGGGCCGGGGAGCAGTTCTTC. Translation: CASSQSGRAGEQFF.

V usage is TRBV30 and J usage is TRBJ2-7; TRBD2 matches at 11 bases. Germline V lookup: CDR1 GTSNPN, CDR2 SVGIG (reference sequence). This CDR3 spans 21 amino acids. Trimming removed 0 bases from V and 1 base from J; junction bases left unmatched: 20. In DNA form, the CDR3 reads TGTGCCTGGAGTGTATTGGGCCCCACTAGCGGGGGACCCCCTTTATCCTACGAGCAGTACTTC. This codes for CAWSVLGPTSGGPPLSYEQYF.

The rearrangement links TRBV20-1 to TRBJ1-1; D unresolved. The CDR3 is made up of 11 amino acids. CDR1 and CDR2 from the germline V gene are DFQATT and SNEGSKA (reference sequence). V lost 5 bases and J lost 3, with 7 bases in between. The CDR3 DNA reads as TGCAGTGCTCTAAAGTACACTGAAGCTTTCTTT. This sequence encodes CSALKYTEAFF.

Note on this clone: This sample includes further DNA sequences coding for the same CDR3. The V gene is TRBV18, the J gene TRBJ1-6, with D possibly being TRBD1 (5 bases). CDR1 and CDR2 (germline): KGHSH, LQKENI. V shed 6 bases and J shed 7 bases, with 13 bases lying between them. The CDR3 spans 14 residues. This CDR3 is CASSPGGNNSPLHF. CDR3 nucleotides: TGTGCCAGCTCCCCGGGGGGGAACAATTCACCCCTCCACTTT.

This clone was seen only once. The same CDR3 arises from other DNA sequences in this sample as well. CDR3 sequence: CASSLGQGGNYGYTF. CDR3 nucleotide sequence: TGCGCCAGCAGCTTGGGGCAGGGAGGCAACTATGGCTACACCTTC. This chain joins TRBV5-1 and TRBJ1-2; D possibly corresponds to TRBD1 (5 bases). Germline values: CDR1 SGHRS, CDR2 YFSETQ. V gave up 0 bases and J gave up 2 bases, with 11 bases separating them. CDR3 size: 15 residues.